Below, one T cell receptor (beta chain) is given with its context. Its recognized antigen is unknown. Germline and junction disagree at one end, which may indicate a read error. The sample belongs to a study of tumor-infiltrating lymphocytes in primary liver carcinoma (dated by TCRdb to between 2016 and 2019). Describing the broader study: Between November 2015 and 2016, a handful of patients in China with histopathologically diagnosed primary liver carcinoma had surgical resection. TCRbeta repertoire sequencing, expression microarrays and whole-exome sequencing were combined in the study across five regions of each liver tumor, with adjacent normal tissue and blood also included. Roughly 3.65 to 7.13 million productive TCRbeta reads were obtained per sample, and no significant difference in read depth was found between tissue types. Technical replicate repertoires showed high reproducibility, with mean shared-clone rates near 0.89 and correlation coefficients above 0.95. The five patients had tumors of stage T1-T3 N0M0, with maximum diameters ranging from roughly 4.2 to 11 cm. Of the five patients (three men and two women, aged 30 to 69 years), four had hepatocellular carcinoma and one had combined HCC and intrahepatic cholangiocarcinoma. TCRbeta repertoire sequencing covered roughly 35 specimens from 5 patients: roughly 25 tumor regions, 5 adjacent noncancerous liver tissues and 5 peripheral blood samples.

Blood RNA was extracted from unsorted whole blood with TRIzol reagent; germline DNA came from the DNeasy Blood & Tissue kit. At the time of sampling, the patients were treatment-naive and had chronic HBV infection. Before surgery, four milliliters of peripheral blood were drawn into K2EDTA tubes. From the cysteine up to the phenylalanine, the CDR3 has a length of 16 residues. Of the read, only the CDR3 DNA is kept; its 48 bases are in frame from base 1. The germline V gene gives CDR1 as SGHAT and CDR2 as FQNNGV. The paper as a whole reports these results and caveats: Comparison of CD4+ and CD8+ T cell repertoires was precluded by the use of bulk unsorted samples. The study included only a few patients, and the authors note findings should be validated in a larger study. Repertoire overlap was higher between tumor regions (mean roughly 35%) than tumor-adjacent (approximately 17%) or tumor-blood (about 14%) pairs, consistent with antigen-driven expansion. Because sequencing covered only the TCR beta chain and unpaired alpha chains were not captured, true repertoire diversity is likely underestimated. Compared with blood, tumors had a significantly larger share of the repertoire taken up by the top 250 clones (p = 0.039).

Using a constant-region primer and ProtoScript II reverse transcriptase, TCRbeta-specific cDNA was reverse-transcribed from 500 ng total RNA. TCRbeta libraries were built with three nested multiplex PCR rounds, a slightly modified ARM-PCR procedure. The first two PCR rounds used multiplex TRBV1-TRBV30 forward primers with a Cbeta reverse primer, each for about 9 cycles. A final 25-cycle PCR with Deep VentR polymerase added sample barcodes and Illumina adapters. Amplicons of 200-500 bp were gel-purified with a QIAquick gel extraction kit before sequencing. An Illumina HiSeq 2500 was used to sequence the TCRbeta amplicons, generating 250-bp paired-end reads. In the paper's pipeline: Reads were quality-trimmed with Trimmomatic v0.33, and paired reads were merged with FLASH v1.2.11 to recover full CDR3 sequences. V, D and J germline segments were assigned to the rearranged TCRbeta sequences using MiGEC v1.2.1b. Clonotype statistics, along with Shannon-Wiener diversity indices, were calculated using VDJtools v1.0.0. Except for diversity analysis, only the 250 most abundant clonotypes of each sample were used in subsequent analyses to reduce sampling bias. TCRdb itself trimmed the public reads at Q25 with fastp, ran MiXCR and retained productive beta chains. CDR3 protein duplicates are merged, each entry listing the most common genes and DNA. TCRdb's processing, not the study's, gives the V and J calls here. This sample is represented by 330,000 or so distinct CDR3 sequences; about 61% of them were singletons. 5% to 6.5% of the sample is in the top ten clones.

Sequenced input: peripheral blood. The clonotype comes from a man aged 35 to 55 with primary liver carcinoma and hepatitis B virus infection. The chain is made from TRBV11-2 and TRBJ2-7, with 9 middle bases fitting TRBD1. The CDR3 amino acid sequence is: CASSPLWGQGSYEQYF. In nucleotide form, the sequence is TGTGCCAGCAGCCCATTGTGGGGACAGGGATCCTACGAACAGTACTTC.